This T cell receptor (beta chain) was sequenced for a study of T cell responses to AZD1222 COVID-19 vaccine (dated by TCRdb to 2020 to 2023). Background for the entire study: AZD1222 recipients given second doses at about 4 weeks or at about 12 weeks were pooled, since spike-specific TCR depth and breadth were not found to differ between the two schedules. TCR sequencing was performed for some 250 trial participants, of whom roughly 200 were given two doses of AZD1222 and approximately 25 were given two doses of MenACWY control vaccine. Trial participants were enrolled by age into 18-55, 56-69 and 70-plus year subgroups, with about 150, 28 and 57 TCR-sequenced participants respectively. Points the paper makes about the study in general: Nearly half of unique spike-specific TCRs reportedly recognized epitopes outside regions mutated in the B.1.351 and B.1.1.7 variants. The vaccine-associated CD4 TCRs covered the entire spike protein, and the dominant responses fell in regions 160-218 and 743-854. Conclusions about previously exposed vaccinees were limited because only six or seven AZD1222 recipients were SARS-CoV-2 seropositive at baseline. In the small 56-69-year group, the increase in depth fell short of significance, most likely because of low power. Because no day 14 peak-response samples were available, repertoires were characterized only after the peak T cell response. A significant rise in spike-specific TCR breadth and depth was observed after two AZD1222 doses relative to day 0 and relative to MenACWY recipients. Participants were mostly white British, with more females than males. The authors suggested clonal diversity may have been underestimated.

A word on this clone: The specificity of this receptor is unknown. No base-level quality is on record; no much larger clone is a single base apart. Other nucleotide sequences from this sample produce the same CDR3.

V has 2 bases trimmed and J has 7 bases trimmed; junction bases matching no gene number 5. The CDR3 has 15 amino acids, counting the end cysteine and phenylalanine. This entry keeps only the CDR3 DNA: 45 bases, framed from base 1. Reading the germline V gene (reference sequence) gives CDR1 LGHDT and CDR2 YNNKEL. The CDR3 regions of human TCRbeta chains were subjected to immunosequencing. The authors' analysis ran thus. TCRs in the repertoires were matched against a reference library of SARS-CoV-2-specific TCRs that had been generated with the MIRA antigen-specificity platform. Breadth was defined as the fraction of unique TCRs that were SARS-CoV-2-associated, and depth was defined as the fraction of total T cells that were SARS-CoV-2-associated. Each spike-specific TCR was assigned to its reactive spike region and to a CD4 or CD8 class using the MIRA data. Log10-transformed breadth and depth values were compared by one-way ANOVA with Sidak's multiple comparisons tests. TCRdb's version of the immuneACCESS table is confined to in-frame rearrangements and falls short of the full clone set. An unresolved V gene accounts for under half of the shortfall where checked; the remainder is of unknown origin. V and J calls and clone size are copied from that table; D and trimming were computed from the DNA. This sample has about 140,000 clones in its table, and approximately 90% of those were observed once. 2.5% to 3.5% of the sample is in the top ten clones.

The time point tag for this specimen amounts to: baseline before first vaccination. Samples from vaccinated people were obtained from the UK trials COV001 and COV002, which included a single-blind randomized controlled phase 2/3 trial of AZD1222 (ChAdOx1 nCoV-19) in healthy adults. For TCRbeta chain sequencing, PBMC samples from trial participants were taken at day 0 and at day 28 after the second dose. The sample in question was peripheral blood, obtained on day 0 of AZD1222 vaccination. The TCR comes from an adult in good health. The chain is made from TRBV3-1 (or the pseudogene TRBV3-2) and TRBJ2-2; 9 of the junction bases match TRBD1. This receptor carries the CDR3 CASSQYRGRGGELFF. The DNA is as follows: TGTGCCAGCAGCCAATACAGGGGGCGCGGCGGGGAGCTGTTTTTT.